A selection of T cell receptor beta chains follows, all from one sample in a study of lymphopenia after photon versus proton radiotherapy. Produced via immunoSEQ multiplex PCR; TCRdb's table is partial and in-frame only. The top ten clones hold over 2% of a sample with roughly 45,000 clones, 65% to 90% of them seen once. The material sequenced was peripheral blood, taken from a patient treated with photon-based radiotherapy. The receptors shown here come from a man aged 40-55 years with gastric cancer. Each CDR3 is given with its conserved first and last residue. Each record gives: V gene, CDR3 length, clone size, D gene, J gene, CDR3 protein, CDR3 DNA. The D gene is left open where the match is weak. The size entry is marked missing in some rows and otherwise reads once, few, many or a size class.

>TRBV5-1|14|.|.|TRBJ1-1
CASSLQQGGTEAFF
TGCGCCAGCAGCTTGCAACAAGGGGGCACTGAAGCTTTCTTT
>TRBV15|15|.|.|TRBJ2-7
CATTYGQGGTYEQYF
TGTGCCACCACCTACGGGCAGGGGGGGACCTACGAGCAGTACTTC
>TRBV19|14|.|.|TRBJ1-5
CASGSGGSNQPQHF
TGTGCCAGTGGGTCTGGGGGGAGCAATCAGCCCCAGCATTTT
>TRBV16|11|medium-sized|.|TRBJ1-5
CASSSSEPQHF
TGTGCCAGCAGCAGCTCGGAGCCCCAGCATTTT
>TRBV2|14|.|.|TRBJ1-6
CASSEGNRRSPLHF
TGTGCCAGCAGCGAGGGGAACCGTAGGTCACCCCTCCACTTT
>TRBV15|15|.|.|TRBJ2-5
CATSRDSAVGETQYF
TGTGCCACCAGCAGAGATTCTGCTGTTGGGGAGACCCAGTACTTC
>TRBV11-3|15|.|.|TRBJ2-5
CASSPGTVNQETQYF
TGTGCCAGCAGCCCTGGGACGGTGAACCAAGAGACCCAGTACTTC
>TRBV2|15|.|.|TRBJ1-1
CASSEYGVGRTEAFF
TGTGCCAGCAGTGAATATGGGGTCGGGAGGACTGAAGCTTTCTTT
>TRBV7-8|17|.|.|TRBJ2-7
CASSSSGAGSSRYEQYF
TGTGCCAGCAGCTCGTCGGGGGCAGGGTCTTCTCGCTACGAGCAGTACTTC
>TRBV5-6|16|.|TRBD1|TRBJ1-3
CASSFTGTGERNTIYF
TGTGCCAGCAGCTTTACCGGGACAGGGGAGAGAAACACCATATATTTT
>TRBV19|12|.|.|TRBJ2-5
CASMGGQETQYF
TGTGCCAGTATGGGGGGCCAAGAGACCCAGTACTTC
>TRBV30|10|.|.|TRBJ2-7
CAWTSGEQYF
TGTGCCTGGACCTCGGGCGAGCAGTACTTC
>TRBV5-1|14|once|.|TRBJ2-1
CASKPGTGNNEQFF
TGCGCCAGCAAACCAGGAACAGGGAACAATGAGCAGTTCTTC
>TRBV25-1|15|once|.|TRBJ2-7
CASSIPGRQQYEQYF
TGTGCCAGCAGTATACCCGGTAGACAGCAATACGAGCAGTACTTC